A selection of T cell receptor beta chains follows, all from one sample in a study of blood T cell repertoires in COVID-19. TCRdb's copy holds only in-frame clones and misses some; the assay was immunoSEQ multiplex PCR. The sample includes some 150,000 clones, around 79% of them seen just once. Material: PBMCs or T cells enriched from blood (not recorded which). All receptors derive from a woman between 50 and 59 years old who had recovered from COVID-19. Both conserved end residues are part of each CDR3. D genes are given only for firm matches. Part of the rows lack a size; the others show once, few, many or a class for expanded clones.

NA	TRBV27	TRBJ1-2	NA	12	CASSTTGSGYTF	TGTGCCAGCAGTACTACAGGGAGTGGCTACACCTTC
NA	TRBV7-8	TRBJ1-2	NA	13	CASSPQGSYGYTF	TGTGCCAGCAGCCCACAGGGATCCTATGGCTACACCTTC
NA	TRBV2	TRBJ1-5	TRBD1	15	CASSGTSGGIQPQHF	TGTGCCAGCAGTGGGACCTCAGGGGGCATTCAGCCCCAGCATTTT
NA	TRBV5-1	TRBJ2-2	TRBD1	15	CASSLDDRGSGELFF	TGCGCCAGCAGCTTGGATGACAGGGGTTCCGGGGAGCTGTTTTTT
NA	TRBV3-1/TRBV3-2	TRBJ2-5	NA	15	CASSQGTIPQETQYF	TGTGCCAGCAGCCAAGGGACTATCCCCCAAGAGACCCAGTACTTC
NA	TRBV5-1	TRBJ2-1	TRBD2	15	CASSPRRGGYNEQFF	TGCGCCAGCAGCCCCAGGCGGGGGGGCTACAATGAGCAGTTCTTC
NA	TRBV5-1	TRBJ2-7	TRBD1	15	CASSLLGTGLYEQYF	TGCGCCAGCAGCTTACTCGGGACAGGTCTATACGAGCAGTACTTC
NA	TRBV27	TRBJ2-7	NA	14	CASSLKDTDYEQYF	TGTGCCAGCAGTTTAAAGGACACAGACTACGAGCAGTACTTC
once	TRBV7-2	TRBJ1-2	NA	13	CASSLYRNYGYTF	TGTGCCAGCAGCTTATACAGGAACTATGGCTACACCTTC
NA	TRBV28	TRBJ1-1	NA	14	CASSLSWLNTEAFF	TGTGCCAGCAGTTTAAGTTGGCTGAACACTGAAGCTTTCTTT
NA	TRBV10-3	TRBJ2-3	NA	15	CAINPTGEGTDTQYF	TGTGCCATCAACCCGACAGGGGAGGGAACAGATACGCAGTATTTT
NA	TRBV18	TRBJ2-7	NA	12	CASSPQANEQYF	TGTGCCAGCTCACCACAAGCGAACGAGCAGTACTTC
NA	TRBV9	TRBJ1-2	NA	13	CASSAGTMGGYTF	TGTGCCAGCAGCGCTGGGACAATGGGGGGCTACACCTTC
NA	TRBV4-1	TRBJ1-2	NA	13	CASSQVSLHGYTF	TGCGCCAGCAGCCAAGTAAGCTTGCATGGCTACACCTTC
NA	TRBV18	TRBJ2-1	TRBD2	15	CASSPPGLAYNEQFF	TGTGCCAGCTCACCCCCGGGACTAGCGTACAATGAGCAGTTCTTC
few	TRBV6-2/TRBV6-3	TRBJ1-1	NA	16	CASSYSSMLGLTEAFF	TGTGCCAGCAGTTACTCGAGTATGCTGGGGCTCACTGAAGCTTTCTTT
few	TRBV30	TRBJ2-6	NA	17	CAWAGIPGYSGANVLTF	TGTGCCTGGGCCGGGATCCCGGGATACTCTGGGGCCAACGTCCTGACTTTC
NA	TRBV7-9	TRBJ2-1	NA	17	CASSLAQGSNSYNEQFF	TGTGCCAGCAGCTTAGCCCAGGGCTCTAACTCCTACAATGAGCAGTTCTTC
NA	TRBV2	TRBJ2-1	TRBD2	15	CASSATSGRSNEQFF	TGTGCCAGCAGTGCGACTAGCGGGAGGTCCAATGAGCAGTTCTTC
NA	TRBV5-1	TRBJ2-7	NA	13	CASSGTGNYEQYF	TGCGCCAGCAGCGGAACAGGGAACTACGAGCAGTACTTC
NA	TRBV2	TRBJ2-5	TRBD2	17	CASSESLAGGPRETQYF	TGTGCCAGCAGTGAATCCCTAGCGGGGGGGCCTAGGGAGACCCAGTACTTC
few	TRBV27	TRBJ1-3	NA	16	CASSPRGLVGGNTIYF	TGTGCCAGCAGCCCCAGAGGACTCGTGGGGGGAAACACCATATATTTT
once	TRBV30	TRBJ1-6	TRBD1	18	CAWRTRQGTSSYNSPLHF	TGTGCCTGGAGGACAAGACAGGGGACGAGCTCCTATAATTCACCCCTCCACTTT
NA	TRBV7-3	TRBJ2-3	TRBD2	15	CASSSAGGRTDTQYF	TGTGCCAGCAGCTCAGCGGGAGGCCGCACAGATACGCAGTATTTT
NA	TRBV9	TRBJ1-2	TRBD1	15	CASSPLRGTNYGYTF	TGTGCCAGCAGCCCACTCAGGGGGACTAACTATGGCTACACCTTC
NA	TRBV11-2	TRBJ1-1	NA	14	CASSLIGEATEAFF	TGTGCCAGCAGCTTAATAGGGGAGGCCACTGAAGCTTTCTTT
NA	TRBV6-5	TRBJ2-1	TRBD2	15	CASVPAGGSYNEQFF	TGTGCCAGCGTTCCTGCGGGAGGGTCTTACAATGAGCAGTTCTTC
NA	TRBV9	TRBJ2-3	NA	15	CASSGGPMDTDTQYF	TGTGCCAGCAGCGGGGGCCCCATGGACACAGATACGCAGTATTTT
NA	TRBV6-6	TRBJ1-3	TRBD1	16	CASSYSTGTSGNTIYF	TGTGCCAGCAGTTACTCGACAGGGACCTCTGGAAACACCATATATTTT
NA	TRBV11-3	TRBJ2-1	TRBD2	15	CASSLRLAGYNEQFF	TGTGCCAGCAGCTTAAGGCTAGCGGGGTACAATGAGCAGTTCTTC
NA	TRBV9	TRBJ1-3	TRBD1	14	CASSSGTDGNTIYF	TGTGCCAGCAGCTCCGGGACAGACGGAAACACCATATATTTT
NA	TRBV13	TRBJ1-1	NA	14	CASSPWRLNTEAFF	TGTGCCAGCAGCCCGTGGCGGCTGAACACTGAAGCTTTCTTT
NA	TRBV19	TRBJ1-5	TRBD1	13	CASKGTGSQPQHF	TGTGCCAGTAAAGGGACAGGGTCACAGCCCCAGCATTTT
few	TRBV5-4	TRBJ1-6	TRBD1	15	CASSLGQAPGSPLHF	TGTGCCAGCAGCTTAGGACAGGCTCCGGGGTCACCCCTCCACTTT
NA	TRBV4-1	TRBJ1-6	TRBD1	15	CASSLLTGDNSPLHF	TGCGCCAGCAGCCTCCTGACAGGGGATAATTCACCCCTCCACTTT
NA	TRBV2	TRBJ1-4	TRBD1	16	CASSLDRGSTNEKLFF	TGTGCCAGCAGTTTGGACAGGGGCTCAACTAATGAAAAACTGTTTTTT
NA	TRBV6-5	TRBJ2-6	NA	13	CASKASGANVLTF	TGTGCCAGCAAAGCCTCTGGGGCCAACGTCCTGACTTTC
NA	TRBV7-2	TRBJ1-5	TRBD1	19	CASSFQGQGESRSNQPQHF	TGTGCCAGCAGCTTCCAGGGACAGGGGGAGAGCAGAAGCAATCAGCCCCAGCATTTT
NA	TRBV19	TRBJ1-5	NA	18	CASSIGGGLTGSNQPQHF	TGTGCCAGTAGTATAGGGGGGGGCTTAACGGGCAGCAATCAGCCCCAGCATTTT
NA	TRBV5-1	TRBJ2-5	NA	13	CASSSGTKETQYF	TGCGCCAGCAGTTCCGGGACAAAAGAGACCCAGTACTTC
NA	TRBV19	TRBJ1-2	TRBD1	15	CASSPGQGRNYGYTF	TGTGCCAGTAGTCCTGGACAGGGAAGGAACTATGGCTACACCTTC